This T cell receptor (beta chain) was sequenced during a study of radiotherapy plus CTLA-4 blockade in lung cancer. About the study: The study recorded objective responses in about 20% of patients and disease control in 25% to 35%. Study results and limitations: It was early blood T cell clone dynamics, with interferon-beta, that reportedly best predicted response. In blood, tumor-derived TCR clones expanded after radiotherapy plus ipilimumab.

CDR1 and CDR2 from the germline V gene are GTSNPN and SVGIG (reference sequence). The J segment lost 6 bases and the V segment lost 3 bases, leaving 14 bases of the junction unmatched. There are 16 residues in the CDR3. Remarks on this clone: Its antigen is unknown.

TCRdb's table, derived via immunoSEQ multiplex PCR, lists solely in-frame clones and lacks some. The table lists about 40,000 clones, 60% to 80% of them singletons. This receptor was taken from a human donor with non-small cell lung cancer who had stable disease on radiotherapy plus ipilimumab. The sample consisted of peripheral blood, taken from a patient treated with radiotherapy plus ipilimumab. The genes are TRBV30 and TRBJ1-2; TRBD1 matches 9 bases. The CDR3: CAWSYPVDRGTHGYTF. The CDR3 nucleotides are TGTGCCTGGAGCTACCCCGTGGACAGGGGTACTCATGGCTACACCTTC.